The 15 T cell receptor beta chains presented below share a single source sample, sequenced in a study of blood T cell repertoires in COVID-19. Sequencing was performed with immunoSEQ multiplex PCR; in TCRdb, only in-frame clones are kept and a portion is missing. The data contain around 70,000 clones, around nine tenths of them singletons. The sample consisted of peripheral blood. The origin of the receptors is a man aged 45 to 65 with acute or convalescent COVID-19.

J is TRBJ2-7 and V is TRBV27, with D tentatively TRBD2 (5 bases). V lost 2 bases, J lost 2 bases, and 13 bases lay in between. The CDR3 is 15 amino acids. Germline CDR1 reads MNHEY; CDR2 reads SMNVEV (reference sequence). The CDR3 DNA follows: TGTGCCAGCAGTTTACAACACAGCGGCCCCTACGAGCAGTACTTC. It translates to CASSLQHSGPYEQYF.

This clone was seen more than once but under ten times. The chain uses TRBV14 and TRBJ1-1; D remains ambiguous. V was trimmed by 4 bases and J by 11 bases, leaving 26 bases between them. Germline V gene data show CDR1 as SGHDN and CDR2 as FVKESK. The CDR3 extends over 16 amino acids. The CDR3 region has the DNA TGTGCCAGCAGCCCTCCGCCGTGGCATGGGAGGGCGTGGGCTTTCTTT. Translation: CASSPPPWHGRAWAFF.

This clone turned up a few times. The chain couples TRBV24-1 to TRBJ1-6; possibly TRBD1 for D (6 bases). Germline V CDR1 and CDR2: KGHDR, SFDVKD. This CDR3 is 14 amino acids long. V was pared by 9 bases and J by 7 bases, with 15 bases between. The CDR3 loop reads CATSTGTQNSPLHF. Written as DNA, the CDR3 is TGTGCCACCTCTACCGGGACACAAAATTCACCCCTCCACTTT.

V usage is TRBV6-2 or TRBV6-3 and J usage is TRBJ2-5, with 8 positions matching TRBD1. V was pared by 6 bases and J by 4 bases, with 19 bases of the junction left unmatched. The CDR3 contains 18 residues. CDR1 and CDR2 from the germline V gene are MNHEY and SVGEGT. The CDR3 loop reads CASSPMTGVKLLRETQYF. The DNA for the CDR3 is TGTGCCAGCAGCCCAATGACAGGGGTGAAACTTCTCCGAGAGACCCAGTACTTC.

This clone was picked up one time. With a much larger clone just one base away, this may be a read error. The rearrangement joins TRBV27 to TRBJ2-3; D is perhaps TRBD2 (5 bases). CDR3 length: 16 residues. The germline CDR1 and CDR2 sequences are MNHEY and SMNVEV (reference sequence). Here the CDR3 reads CASSLLGLANTNTQYF. CDR3 nucleotide sequence: TGTGCCAGCAGTTTATTAGGGCTAGCAAACACAAATACGCAGTATTTT.

Here the CDR3 reads CASAGTGGPNSPLHF. Here the CDR3 DNA reads TGTGCCAGTGCCGGGACAGGGGGTCCTAATTCACCCCTCCACTTT. This chain connects TRBV5-8 to TRBJ1-6; 11 bases match TRBD1. This CDR3 has 15 residues. The V segment lost 8 bases and the J segment 6 bases; nucleotides outside the gene matches: 7. Germline V gene lookup returns CDR1 SGHTS and CDR2 YDEGEE.

This chain links TRBV3-1 (or the pseudogene TRBV3-2) with TRBJ2-1; TRBD2 agrees at 9 bases. CDR3 size: 15 residues. J lost 7 bases, V lost 6 bases, and 10 bases had no gene match. Germline assignment: CDR1 LGHDT and CDR2 YNNKEL (reference sequence). CDR3 nucleotide sequence: TGTGCCAGCAGTCCTATGTTGGGACTAGCAAATGAGCAGTTCTTC. Amino acid sequence: CASSPMLGLANEQFF.

The rearrangement links TRBV7-8 to TRBJ2-2, with D tentatively TRBD1 (5 bases). There are 16 residues in the CDR3. Looked up from germline, CDR1 is SGHVS and CDR2 is FQNEAQ. Trimming stripped 5 bases from V and 8 bases from J, with 21 bases between. DNA of the CDR3: TGTGCCAGCAGCCCTTATCGCCGCCAGGGAATGGGGGAGCTGTTTTTT. Its translation is CASSPYRRQGMGELFF.

Worth noting for this clone: In the same sample, other DNA sequences code for this CDR3. V usage is TRBV5-1 and J usage is TRBJ2-2; tentative D call: TRBD2 (6 bases). The CDR3 runs to 16 residues. CDR1 is SGHRS and CDR2 is YFSETQ in the germline V gene. V lost 0 bases and J lost 4, with 13 bases in between. The CDR3 coding sequence is TGCGCCAGCAGCTTGGTCGGAGGGCAGGGCACCGGGGAGCTGTTTTTT. Residues: CASSLVGGQGTGELFF. Together with reference TRBV5-1 and TRBJ2-2, the CDR3 gives the full variable domain: KAGVTQTPRYLIKTRGQQVTLSCSPISGHRSVSWYQQTPGQGLQFLFEYFSETQRNKGNFPGRFSGRQFSNSRSEMNVSTLELGDSALYLCASSLVGGQGTGELFFGEGSRLTVL.

The chain has TRBV15 and TRBJ1-1, with D perhaps TRBD1 (5 bases). The V end was cut by 5 bases, the J end by 5 bases, with 15 bases between. Per the germline V gene, CDR1 is LNHNV and CDR2 is YYDKDF (reference sequence). The CDR3 runs to 14 residues. This CDR3 reads CATSRLSGGTEAFF. The CDR3 DNA reads as TGTGCCACCAGCCGACTAAGTGGGGGGACTGAAGCTTTCTTT.

CDR3 nucleotides: TGCGCCAGCAGCTCACCCCGGGGAAGGCAAGATACGCAGTATTTT. This translates into CASSSPRGRQDTQYF. The rearrangement joins TRBV4-1 to TRBJ2-3; perhaps TRBD2 as D (5 bases). The CDR3 spans 15 residues. Germline CDR1 and CDR2: MGHRA and YSYEKL. V gave up 5 bases and J gave up 5 bases, with 17 bases separating them.

V gene TRBV29-1 combines with J gene TRBJ1-1, with 7 bases fitting TRBD1. CDR1 and CDR2 from the germline V gene are SQVTM and ANQGSEA. The CDR3 extends over 13 amino acids. V dropped 4 bases and J dropped 4; count of bases not matched to a gene: 6. The CDR3 here is CSVANRGGTEAFF. The CDR3 bases are TGCAGCGTTGCTAACAGGGGTGGCACTGAAGCTTTCTTT.

This chain connects TRBV10-3 to TRBJ1-2, with 7 nucleotides matching TRBD1. This CDR3 is built from 13 residues. The V and J ends lost 2 bases and 4 bases, in that order; junction bases with no gene match: 1. Germline CDR1 is ENHRY and CDR2 is SYGVKD. The CDR3 DNA sequence: TGTGCCATCAGTGAGAGGGACAGCTATGGCTACACCTTC. Its protein product is CAISERDSYGYTF.

This rearrangement joins TRBV3-1 (or the pseudogene TRBV3-2) to TRBJ2-1; D perhaps matches TRBD1 (6 bases). Per germline, CDR1 LGHDT and CDR2 YNNKEL (reference sequence). Trimming shortened V by 3 bases and J by 9 bases, and 15 bases separated the two germline ends. The CDR3 contains 14 residues. CDR3 in amino acids: CASSHWGQSSEQFF. In nucleotides, the CDR3 is TGTGCCAGCAGCCATTGGGGGCAGTCTAGTGAGCAGTTCTTC.

The chain joins TRBV10-3 to TRBJ2-5; TRBD2 matches at 8 bases. Germline V CDR1 and CDR2: ENHRY, SYGVKD. The CDR3 is 17 amino acids. The V segment lost 0 bases and the J segment 5 bases; nucleotides outside the gene matches: 11. The CDR3 DNA follows: TGTGCCATCAGTGAGTCCGTTGAGCGGGGGACGAAGGAGACCCAGTACTTC. Encoded protein: CAISESVERGTKETQYF.